This T cell receptor beta chain was retrieved from a study of tumor-infiltrating lymphocytes in primary liver carcinoma. Study-wide points: For tumor-adjacent and tumor-blood pairs, overlap was less than that seen for tumor region pairs.

From about 530 ng total RNA, TCR beta cDNA was generated with a primer in the constant region. Slightly modified ARM-PCR with three nested multiplex PCR rounds yielded TCR beta libraries. TRBV1-TRBV30 forward primers paired with a C-beta reverse primer drove the first two PCR rounds, roughly 9 cycles each. TCRdb analysed the multiplex PCR reads with MiXCR anew, one entry per CDR3 protein. The repertoire holds 90,000 to 140,000 distinct CDR3 sequences, with approximately 78% as singletons. A remark on this clonotype: The antigen remains unidentified.

This CDR3 is built from 19 residues. V lost 1 base and J lost 0; bases outside the gene matches: 11. For each extraction, RNA and DNA were obtained together from approximately 20-30 mg of unsorted bulk tissue. Sampling of each tumor involved five separate regions. The receptor comes from a middle-aged man with primary liver carcinoma and hepatitis B virus infection. The V and J genes are TRBV12-3 or TRBV12-4 and TRBJ2-1; TRBD2 matches at 8 bases. Input material: liver tumor tissue from sampling region 3. Subset noted: tumor region T3, left-lateral pole. The DNA of the CDR3 is TGTGCCAGCAGTTTAGGAGCTAGCGGGTCGCTACCCTCCTACAATGAGCAGTTCTTC. It is translated as CASSLGASGSLPSYNEQFF.